This TCR beta chain appears in the sequencing data of a study of cytomegalovirus exposure and HLA in healthy donors (dated by TCRdb to about 2017). Some background on the complete study: An earlier analysis of approximately 640 of the donors reported more than 250 Gb of sequence data and some 100 million unique TCR beta sequences from around 200 million T cells. In a later genetic analysis, genome-wide SNP genotypes for about 55% of the roughly 670 donors were used, and that subset was treated as a discovery cohort. HLA typing included class I and class II loci at four-digit resolution. In a later analysis, previously published TCR beta repertoires from 550 to 700 donors were re-analyzed and high-resolution HLA genotyping was added so that TCR occurrence patterns could be studied. Donor age, sex, ethnicity and CMV serostatus were compiled alongside the repertoire data. Among the roughly 390 genotyped donors, approximately 77% belonged to the genetic ancestry cluster associated with self-reported Caucasian donors. The T cell repertoires of 666 subjects were profiled by immunosequencing and related to cytomegalovirus serostatus. All discovery cohort repertoires had been generated on a single sequencing platform. In the later analysis, no new phenotypic data were used to find candidate immune exposures; instead, reliance was placed on TCR beta sequences and their occurrence across donors. The number of typed donors differed by locus: about 620-630 for A, B, C, DRB1 and DQB1; roughly 510 for DQA1; some 590 for DPA1; and roughly 490 for DPB1. Among about 400 genotyped donors of the cohort, an average of approximately 240,000 unique TCR beta nucleotide sequences was sequenced per donor, of which approximately 18% were non-productive. High-throughput TCR immunosequencing, statistical association of individual TCRs with disease status, and machine learning were combined to predict cytomegalovirus infection status. A separate validation cohort of more than 100 different subjects was used in addition to the approximately 700-subject first cohort. An early release that covered about 640 HLA-typed donors contained approximately 320 gigabases of sequencing data and tens of millions of unique TCR sequences. Roughly five DR-DQ haplotypes were handled as single units for association and clustering, since linkage in the cohort was strong. The study aimed to test whether signatures of past pathogen exposure could be identified by cataloging public T cell receptors. An earlier analysis of about 600 of the donors used high-throughput TCR beta sequencing to judge whether each TCR beta V gene segment behaved as functional or pseudogenic.

The cohort comprised hundreds of healthy bone marrow donors. Cohort members were all nominally healthy when sampled, although unrecorded immune exposures were likely present. The donor tested CMV seropositive, placing the donor among the 289 seropositive members of the cohort. Every donor gave a peripheral blood sample, and the peripheral blood mononuclear cells from that sample were used for TCR beta sequencing. The Qiagen DNeasy Blood Extraction Kit was used to extract genomic DNA from the blood cell samples. Results the study describes overall, beyond this receptor: It was suggested by the authors that the approach could potentially be generalized to other disease states and immunological phenotypes. Because HLA typing was unavailable for some donors at each locus, only the typed subset was used in association tests. Linkage disequilibrium might explain the correlated functional status among segregating V segments, but an unknown experimental factor could not be ruled out. CMV serostatus was the only immune exposure information available for the cohort. Because counts were too low, roughly 18 rarely observed V segments, including chromosome 9 orphons, were left out of the earlier analysis of 500 to 650 of the donors. A further reported finding was that TCR beta sequences accurately predicted the HLA-A and HLA-B alleles for most subjects in the first cohort. This cohort had only TCR beta chains sequenced, and the lack of alpha or paired-chain data limited which features could be detected. V-gene and J-gene trimming of TCR beta chains was associated with a missense DCLRE1C variant in a later genetic analysis, and the association was replicated in an independent cohort. Sequencing depth was assumed to be roughly uniform across donors in the presence/absence analyses, though that assumption may not hold. In a later analysis, HLA-associated TCR beta chains showed more clonal expansion and lower generation probabilities than non-associated chains that were equally common. In a later analysis, the rate of TCR association differed among HLA loci, with DRB1 alleles having the most associated TCRs and HLA-C alleles having the fewest. A group of highly shared sequence variants was considered likely to be a technical artifact of the sequencing pipeline. In a later analysis, some 17,000 TCR beta sequences were associated with specific HLA alleles at a false discovery rate of 0.05. Across donors, most TCR sequences were observed very rarely, whereas some public TCRs were present in many individuals. Three of the identified cytomegalovirus-associated TCR beta chains were confirmed in vitro to be specific for cytomegalovirus antigens. The study gave a list of under 200 TCR beta chains associated with cytomegalovirus. Compared with the roughly 700-donor mean, donors in an Asian-associated ancestry cluster had fewer N-insertions in productive TCRs, according to a later genetic analysis. Some IMGT-functional V segments, including TRBV6-2 and TRBV6-3, could not be distinguished by the 87-base-pair reads and were therefore excluded. According to a later analysis, most CMV-associated TCR beta chains appeared to be HLA-restricted, and the HLA associations seemed to be driven largely by CMV exposure. An earlier analysis of 587 of the donors showed that most TCR beta V segments appeared in productive rearrangements either about 87% or about 30% of the time, which broadly matched IMGT annotations. In both the original and validation cohorts, the classifier was reported to diagnose cytomegalovirus status with high specificity and sensitivity. Assigning TCR associations to individual alleles was difficult when HLA alleles, especially DR and DQ, strongly co-occurred. According to a later analysis, parvovirus B19, influenza, CMV and Epstein-Barr virus appeared linked to several top co-occurrence clusters.

Preparation of the library involved the immunoSEQ multiplex PCR assay. For the multiplex PCR, a mixture combining 60 forward primers for TCR Vbeta segments and 13 reverse primers for TCR Jbeta segments was used. A multiplex PCR assay on genomic DNA amplified the CDR3 region of rearranged TCR beta genes. The Illumina HiSeq System was used to sequence the amplified TCR beta libraries as 87-base-pair reads. In the paper's pipeline: A later analysis tallied around 80 million unique TCR beta chains across the roughly 610 repertoires, and about 12 million of those chains were shared by two or more donors. To remove PCR and sequencing errors, raw reads were error-corrected and collapsed into unique sequences using a nearest-neighbor algorithm that merged closely related sequences. CDR3 sequences were aligned to IMGT reference sequences to assign V, D and J gene segments. For a sequence to be retained, at least a six-nucleotide match to both a V gene segment and a J gene segment was required. Rearrangements were called productive when the CDR3 lacked stop codons and stayed in frame with V and J; all others were non-productive. Following IMGT convention, CDR3 was defined as the stretch from the second conserved V-encoded cysteine up to the conserved J-encoded phenylalanine. In an earlier analysis of approximately 500 of the donors, sequences lacking an unambiguous match to a single V gene segment were excluded. In an earlier analysis of approximately 560 of the donors, a V segment was called functional when productive rearrangements were above 56.7%, and segregating when the standard deviation between donors exceeded 5%. To diagnose cytomegalovirus status from the catalog of TCR beta chain sequences, a statistical classification framework was built. A later analysis assigned V and J genes by comparing TCR nucleotide sequences with IMGT/GENE-DB human TR gene sequences. In a later analysis, CDR3 sequences and most-parsimonious VDJ recombination scenarios were assigned using the TCRdist pipeline. A later analysis defined each TCR beta chain by its CDR3 amino acid sequence plus V-gene family, and excluded reads lacking a unique V-gene family. To address suspected cross-contamination and a sequencing artifact, a later analysis removed around 590 highly shared, low-generation-probability nucleotide sequences. In a later analysis, a clonal expansion index was calculated for each public chain from normalized within-repertoire ranks of inferred template counts. Generation probabilities in a later analysis came from a VDJ recombination model fitted to out-of-frame rearrangements, and those results were checked against IGoR. In a later analysis, hypergeometric tests were used to score TCR-TCR, TCR-HLA and TCR-CMV co-occurrence, with a repertoire-size bias correction applied to TCR pairs. To estimate false discovery rates, a later analysis permuted the HLA or CMV assignments 20 times. In a later analysis, co-occurring TCRs were grouped using DBSCAN, and TCRdist sequence similarity was added for clustering within HLA-allele-positive subsets. Repertoires with fewer than 30,000 or more than 120,000 public chains, plus five repertoires with anomalous nucleotide sharing, were excluded from co-occurrence clustering. The table comes from immuneACCESS by way of TCRdb, which keeps in-frame sequences with V and J called. Part of the clones is missing from these tables; in studies checked, under half for an unresolved V gene and the rest for unknown reasons. That table supplies the V and J calls and clone size; D and trimming were determined from the DNA. Present in this sample are 95,000 to 100,000 clones, roughly 10% of which were seen just once. Of the sample, approximately 5.1% is held by the ten largest clones.

At the junction V is shortened by 0 bases and J by 2 bases, with 10 bases in between. CDR1 and CDR2 (SGHVS, FNYEAQ) derive from the germline V gene. Taken from cysteine to phenylalanine, the CDR3 has 16 residues. Of all the DNA, just the CDR3 is kept, 48 bases in frame from base 1. Of note for this clone: What antigen it recognizes has not been identified. No base qualities exist here, and no much larger clone lies one base off it.

The specimen was PBMCs. The receptor comes from a man in his fifties in good health and CMV-seropositive. The chain was built from TRBV7-6 and TRBJ2-2, with the D gene not confidently named. DNA sequence: TGTGCCAGCAGCTTAGCCGGCAGGCGAAACACCGGGGAGCTGTTTTTT. It encodes CASSLAGRRNTGELFF.